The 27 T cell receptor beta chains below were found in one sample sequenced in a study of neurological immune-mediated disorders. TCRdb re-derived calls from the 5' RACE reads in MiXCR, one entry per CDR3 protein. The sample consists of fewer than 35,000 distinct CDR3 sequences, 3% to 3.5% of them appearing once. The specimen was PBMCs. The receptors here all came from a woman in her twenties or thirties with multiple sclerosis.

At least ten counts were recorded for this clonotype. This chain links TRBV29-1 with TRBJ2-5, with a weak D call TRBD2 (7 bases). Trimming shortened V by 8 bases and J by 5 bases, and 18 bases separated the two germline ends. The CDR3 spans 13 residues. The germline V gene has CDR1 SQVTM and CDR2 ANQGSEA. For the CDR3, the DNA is TGCAGCTCATTGGGCGGGGGCGCGGAGACCCAGTACTTC. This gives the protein CSSLGGGAETQYF.

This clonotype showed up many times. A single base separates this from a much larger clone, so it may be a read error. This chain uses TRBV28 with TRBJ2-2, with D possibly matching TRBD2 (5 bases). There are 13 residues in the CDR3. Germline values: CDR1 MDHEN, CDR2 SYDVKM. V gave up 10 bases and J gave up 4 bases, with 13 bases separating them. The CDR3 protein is CATTVSGTGELFF. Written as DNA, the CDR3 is TGTGCCACTACGGTAAGCGGCACCGGGGAGCTGTTTTTT.

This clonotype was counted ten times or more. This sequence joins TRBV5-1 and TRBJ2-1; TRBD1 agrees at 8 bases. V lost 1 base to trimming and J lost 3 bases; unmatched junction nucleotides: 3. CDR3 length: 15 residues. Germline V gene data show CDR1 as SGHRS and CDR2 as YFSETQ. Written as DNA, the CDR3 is TGCGCCAGCAGCTTGCAGGGGGCAAGCTACAATGAGCAGTTCTTC. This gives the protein CASSLQGASYNEQFF.

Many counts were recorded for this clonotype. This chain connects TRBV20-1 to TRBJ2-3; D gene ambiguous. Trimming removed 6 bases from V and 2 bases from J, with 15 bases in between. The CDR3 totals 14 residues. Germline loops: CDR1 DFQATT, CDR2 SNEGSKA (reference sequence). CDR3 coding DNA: TGCAGTGCCCCGAAGGGAAGAAACACAGATACGCAGTATTTT. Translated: CSAPKGRNTDTQYF.

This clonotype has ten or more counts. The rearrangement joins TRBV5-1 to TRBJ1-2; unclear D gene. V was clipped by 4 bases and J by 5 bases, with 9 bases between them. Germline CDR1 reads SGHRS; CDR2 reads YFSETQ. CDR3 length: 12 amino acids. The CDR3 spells CASSQNEYGYTF. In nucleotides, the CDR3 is TGCGCCAGCAGCCAAAACGAATATGGCTACACCTTC.

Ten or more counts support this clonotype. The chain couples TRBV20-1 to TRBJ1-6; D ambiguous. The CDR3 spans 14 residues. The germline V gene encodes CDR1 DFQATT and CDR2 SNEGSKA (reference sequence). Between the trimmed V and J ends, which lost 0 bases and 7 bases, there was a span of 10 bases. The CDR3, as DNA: TGCAGTGCTAGAGATAGGGCACTGAATTCACCCCTCCACTTT. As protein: CSARDRALNSPLHF.

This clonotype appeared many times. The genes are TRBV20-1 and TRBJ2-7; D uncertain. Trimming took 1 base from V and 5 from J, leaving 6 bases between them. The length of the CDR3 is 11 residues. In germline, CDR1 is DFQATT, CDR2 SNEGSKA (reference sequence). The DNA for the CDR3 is TGCAGTGCTAGAGGGGTCCACGAGCAGTACTTC. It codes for CSARGVHEQYF.

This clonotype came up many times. CDR3: CASSSLGNTGELFF. The CDR3 DNA is TGTGCCAGCAGTTCTTTAGGGAACACCGGGGAGCTGTTTTTT. This chain joins TRBV27 and TRBJ2-2; D not resolved. This CDR3 has 14 residues. V gave up 4 bases and J gave up 1 base, with 7 bases separating them. Germline values: CDR1 MNHEY, CDR2 SMNVEV (reference sequence).

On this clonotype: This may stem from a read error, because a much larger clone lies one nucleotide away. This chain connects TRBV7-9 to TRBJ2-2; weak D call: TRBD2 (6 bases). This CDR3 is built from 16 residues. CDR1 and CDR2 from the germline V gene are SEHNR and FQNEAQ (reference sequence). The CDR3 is CASSPPARLTGGDLFF. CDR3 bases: TGTGCCAGCAGCCCCCCCGCCCGTCTAACGGGCGGGGATCTGTTTTTT.

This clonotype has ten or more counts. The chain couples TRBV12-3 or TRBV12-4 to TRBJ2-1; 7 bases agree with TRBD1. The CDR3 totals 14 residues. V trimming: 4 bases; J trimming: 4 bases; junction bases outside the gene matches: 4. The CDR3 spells CASSYGTVYNEQFF. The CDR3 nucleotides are TGTGCCAGCAGTTACGGGACAGTTTACAATGAGCAGTTCTTC.

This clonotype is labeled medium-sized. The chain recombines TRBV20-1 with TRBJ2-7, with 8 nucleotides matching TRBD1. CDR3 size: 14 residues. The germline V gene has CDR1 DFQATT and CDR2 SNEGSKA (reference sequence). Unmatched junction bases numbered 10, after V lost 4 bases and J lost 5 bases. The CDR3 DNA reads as TGCAGTGCTAACCCAGGGGCAGGGGGCCACGAGCAGTACTTC. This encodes CSANPGAGGHEQYF.

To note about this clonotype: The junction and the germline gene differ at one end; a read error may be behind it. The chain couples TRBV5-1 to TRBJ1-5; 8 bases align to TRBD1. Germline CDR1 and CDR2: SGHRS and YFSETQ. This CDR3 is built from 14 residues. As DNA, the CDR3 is TGCGCCAGCAGCTTGGGGACAGGGCTTCAGCCCCAGAATTTT. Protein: CASSLGTGLQPQNF.

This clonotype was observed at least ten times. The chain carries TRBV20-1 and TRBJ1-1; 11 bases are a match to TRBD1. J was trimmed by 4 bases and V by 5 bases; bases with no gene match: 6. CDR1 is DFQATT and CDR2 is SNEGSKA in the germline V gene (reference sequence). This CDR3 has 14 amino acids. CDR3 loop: CSADPGTGGTEAFF. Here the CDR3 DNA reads TGCAGTGCTGATCCCGGGACAGGGGGCACTGAAGCTTTCTTT.

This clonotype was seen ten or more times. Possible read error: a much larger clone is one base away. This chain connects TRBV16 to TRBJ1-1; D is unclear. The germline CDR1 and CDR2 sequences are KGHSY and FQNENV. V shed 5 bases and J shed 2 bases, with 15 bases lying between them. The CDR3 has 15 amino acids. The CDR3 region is CASSEGQSVNTEAFF. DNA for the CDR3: TGTGCCAGCAGCGAGGGTCAGAGCGTAAACACTGAAGCTTTCTTT.

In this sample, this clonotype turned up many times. In DNA form, the CDR3 reads TGTGCCAGCAGCCTTTCTCGTGGGGGCACTGAAGCTTTCTTT. Its protein product is CASSLSRGGTEAFF. The chain uses TRBV9 and TRBJ1-1, with D possibly TRBD1 on 5 matching bases. Germline values: CDR1 SGDLS, CDR2 YYNGEE. V dropped 4 bases and J dropped 4 bases, with 14 bases sitting between them. The CDR3 extends over 14 amino acids. Full variable domain (rest looked up from reference TRBV9 and TRBJ1-1): DSGVTQTPKHLITATGQRVTLRCSPRSGDLSVYWYQQSLDQGLQFLIQYYNGEERAKGNILERFSAQQFPDLHSELNLSSLELGDSALYFCASSLSRGGTEAFFGQGTRLTVV.

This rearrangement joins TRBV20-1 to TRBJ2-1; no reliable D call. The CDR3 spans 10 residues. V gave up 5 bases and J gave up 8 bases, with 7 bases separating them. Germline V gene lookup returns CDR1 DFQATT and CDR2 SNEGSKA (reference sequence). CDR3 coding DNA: TGCAGTGCTCGTCGGCATGAGCAGTTCTTC. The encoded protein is CSARRHEQFF.

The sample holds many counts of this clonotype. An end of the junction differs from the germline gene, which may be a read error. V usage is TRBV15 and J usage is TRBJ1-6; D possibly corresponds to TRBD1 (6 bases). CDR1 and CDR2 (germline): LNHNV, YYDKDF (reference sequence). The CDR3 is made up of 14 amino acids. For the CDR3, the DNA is TGTGCCACCAGCAGCGGGGGAAGAGGGGGTCCCCTCAACTTT. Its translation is CATSSGGRGGPLNF.

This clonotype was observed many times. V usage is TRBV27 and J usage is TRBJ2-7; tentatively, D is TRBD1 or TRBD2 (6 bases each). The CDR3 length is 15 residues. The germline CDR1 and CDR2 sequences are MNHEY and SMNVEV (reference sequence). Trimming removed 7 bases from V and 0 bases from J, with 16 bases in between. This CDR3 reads CASTKRGASSYEQYF. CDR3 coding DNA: TGTGCCAGCACCAAGAGGGGGGCGAGCTCCTACGAGCAGTACTTC.

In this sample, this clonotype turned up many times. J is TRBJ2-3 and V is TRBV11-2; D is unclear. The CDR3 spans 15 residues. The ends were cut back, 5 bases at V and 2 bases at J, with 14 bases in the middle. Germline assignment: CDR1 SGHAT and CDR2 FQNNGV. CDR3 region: CASSPSRPFTDTQYF. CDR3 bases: TGTGCCAGCAGCCCCTCTCGTCCTTTCACAGATACGCAGTATTTT.

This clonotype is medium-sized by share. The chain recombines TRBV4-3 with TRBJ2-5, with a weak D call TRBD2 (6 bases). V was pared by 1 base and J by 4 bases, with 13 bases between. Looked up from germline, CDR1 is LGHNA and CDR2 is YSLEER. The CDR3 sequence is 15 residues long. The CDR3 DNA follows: TGCGCCAGCAGCCAAGGTGGAGGGGCGAGAGAGACCCAGTACTTC. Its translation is CASSQGGGARETQYF.

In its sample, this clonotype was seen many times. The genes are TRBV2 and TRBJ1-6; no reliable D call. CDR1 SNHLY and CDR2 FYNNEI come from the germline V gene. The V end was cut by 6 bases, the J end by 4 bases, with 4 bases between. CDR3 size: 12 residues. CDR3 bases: TGTGCCAGCAGGGGGTATAATTCACCCCTCCACTTT. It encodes CASRGYNSPLHF.

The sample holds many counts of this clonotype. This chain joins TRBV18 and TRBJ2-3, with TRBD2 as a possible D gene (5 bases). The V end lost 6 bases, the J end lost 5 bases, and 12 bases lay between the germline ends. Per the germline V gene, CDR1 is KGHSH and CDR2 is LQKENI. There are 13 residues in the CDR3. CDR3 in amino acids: CASSSGGGDTQYF. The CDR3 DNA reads TGTGCCAGCTCGTCCGGTGGAGGAGATACGCAGTATTTT.

CDR3 protein: CASTLGTDTQYF. The CDR3 region has the DNA TGTGCCAGCACATTGGGCACAGATACGCAGTATTTT. The gene calls are TRBV2 and TRBJ2-3; no reliable D call. CDR3 length: 12 residues. V was pared by 7 bases and J by 1 base, with 6 bases between. Germline loops: CDR1 SNHLY, CDR2 FYNNEI.

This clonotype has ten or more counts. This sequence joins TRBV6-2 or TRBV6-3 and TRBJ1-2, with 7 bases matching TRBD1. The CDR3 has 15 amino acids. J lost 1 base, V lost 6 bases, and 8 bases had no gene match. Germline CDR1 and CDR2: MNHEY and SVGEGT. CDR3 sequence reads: CASSPTGIRNYGYTF. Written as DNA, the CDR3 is TGTGCCAGCAGCCCGACAGGGATTCGTAACTATGGCTACACCTTC.

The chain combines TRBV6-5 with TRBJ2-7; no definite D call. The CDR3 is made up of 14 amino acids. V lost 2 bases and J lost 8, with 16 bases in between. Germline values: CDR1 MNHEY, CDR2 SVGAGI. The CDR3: CASSYGELKGKQYF. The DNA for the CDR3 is TGTGCCAGCAGTTACGGGGAATTAAAAGGGAAGCAGTACTTC.

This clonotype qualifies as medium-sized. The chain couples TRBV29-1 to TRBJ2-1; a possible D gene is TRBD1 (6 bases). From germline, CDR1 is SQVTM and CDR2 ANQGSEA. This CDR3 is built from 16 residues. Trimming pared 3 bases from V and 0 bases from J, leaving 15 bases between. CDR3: CSVEGALGSSYNEQFF. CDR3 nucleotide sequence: TGCAGCGTTGAGGGGGCGTTGGGGAGCTCCTACAATGAGCAGTTCTTC.

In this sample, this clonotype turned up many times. The CDR3, as DNA: TGCAGTGCTAGAGTAGGGACAGGGGTCGGAAATTCACCCCTCCACTTT. This sequence encodes CSARVGTGVGNSPLHF. The chain links TRBV20-1 to TRBJ1-6, with TRBD1 matching over 10 bases. With 1 base clipped from V and 7 bases from J, the junction kept 7 bases outside the gene matches. The CDR3 contains 16 residues. Germline V lookup: CDR1 DFQATT, CDR2 SNEGSKA (reference sequence).